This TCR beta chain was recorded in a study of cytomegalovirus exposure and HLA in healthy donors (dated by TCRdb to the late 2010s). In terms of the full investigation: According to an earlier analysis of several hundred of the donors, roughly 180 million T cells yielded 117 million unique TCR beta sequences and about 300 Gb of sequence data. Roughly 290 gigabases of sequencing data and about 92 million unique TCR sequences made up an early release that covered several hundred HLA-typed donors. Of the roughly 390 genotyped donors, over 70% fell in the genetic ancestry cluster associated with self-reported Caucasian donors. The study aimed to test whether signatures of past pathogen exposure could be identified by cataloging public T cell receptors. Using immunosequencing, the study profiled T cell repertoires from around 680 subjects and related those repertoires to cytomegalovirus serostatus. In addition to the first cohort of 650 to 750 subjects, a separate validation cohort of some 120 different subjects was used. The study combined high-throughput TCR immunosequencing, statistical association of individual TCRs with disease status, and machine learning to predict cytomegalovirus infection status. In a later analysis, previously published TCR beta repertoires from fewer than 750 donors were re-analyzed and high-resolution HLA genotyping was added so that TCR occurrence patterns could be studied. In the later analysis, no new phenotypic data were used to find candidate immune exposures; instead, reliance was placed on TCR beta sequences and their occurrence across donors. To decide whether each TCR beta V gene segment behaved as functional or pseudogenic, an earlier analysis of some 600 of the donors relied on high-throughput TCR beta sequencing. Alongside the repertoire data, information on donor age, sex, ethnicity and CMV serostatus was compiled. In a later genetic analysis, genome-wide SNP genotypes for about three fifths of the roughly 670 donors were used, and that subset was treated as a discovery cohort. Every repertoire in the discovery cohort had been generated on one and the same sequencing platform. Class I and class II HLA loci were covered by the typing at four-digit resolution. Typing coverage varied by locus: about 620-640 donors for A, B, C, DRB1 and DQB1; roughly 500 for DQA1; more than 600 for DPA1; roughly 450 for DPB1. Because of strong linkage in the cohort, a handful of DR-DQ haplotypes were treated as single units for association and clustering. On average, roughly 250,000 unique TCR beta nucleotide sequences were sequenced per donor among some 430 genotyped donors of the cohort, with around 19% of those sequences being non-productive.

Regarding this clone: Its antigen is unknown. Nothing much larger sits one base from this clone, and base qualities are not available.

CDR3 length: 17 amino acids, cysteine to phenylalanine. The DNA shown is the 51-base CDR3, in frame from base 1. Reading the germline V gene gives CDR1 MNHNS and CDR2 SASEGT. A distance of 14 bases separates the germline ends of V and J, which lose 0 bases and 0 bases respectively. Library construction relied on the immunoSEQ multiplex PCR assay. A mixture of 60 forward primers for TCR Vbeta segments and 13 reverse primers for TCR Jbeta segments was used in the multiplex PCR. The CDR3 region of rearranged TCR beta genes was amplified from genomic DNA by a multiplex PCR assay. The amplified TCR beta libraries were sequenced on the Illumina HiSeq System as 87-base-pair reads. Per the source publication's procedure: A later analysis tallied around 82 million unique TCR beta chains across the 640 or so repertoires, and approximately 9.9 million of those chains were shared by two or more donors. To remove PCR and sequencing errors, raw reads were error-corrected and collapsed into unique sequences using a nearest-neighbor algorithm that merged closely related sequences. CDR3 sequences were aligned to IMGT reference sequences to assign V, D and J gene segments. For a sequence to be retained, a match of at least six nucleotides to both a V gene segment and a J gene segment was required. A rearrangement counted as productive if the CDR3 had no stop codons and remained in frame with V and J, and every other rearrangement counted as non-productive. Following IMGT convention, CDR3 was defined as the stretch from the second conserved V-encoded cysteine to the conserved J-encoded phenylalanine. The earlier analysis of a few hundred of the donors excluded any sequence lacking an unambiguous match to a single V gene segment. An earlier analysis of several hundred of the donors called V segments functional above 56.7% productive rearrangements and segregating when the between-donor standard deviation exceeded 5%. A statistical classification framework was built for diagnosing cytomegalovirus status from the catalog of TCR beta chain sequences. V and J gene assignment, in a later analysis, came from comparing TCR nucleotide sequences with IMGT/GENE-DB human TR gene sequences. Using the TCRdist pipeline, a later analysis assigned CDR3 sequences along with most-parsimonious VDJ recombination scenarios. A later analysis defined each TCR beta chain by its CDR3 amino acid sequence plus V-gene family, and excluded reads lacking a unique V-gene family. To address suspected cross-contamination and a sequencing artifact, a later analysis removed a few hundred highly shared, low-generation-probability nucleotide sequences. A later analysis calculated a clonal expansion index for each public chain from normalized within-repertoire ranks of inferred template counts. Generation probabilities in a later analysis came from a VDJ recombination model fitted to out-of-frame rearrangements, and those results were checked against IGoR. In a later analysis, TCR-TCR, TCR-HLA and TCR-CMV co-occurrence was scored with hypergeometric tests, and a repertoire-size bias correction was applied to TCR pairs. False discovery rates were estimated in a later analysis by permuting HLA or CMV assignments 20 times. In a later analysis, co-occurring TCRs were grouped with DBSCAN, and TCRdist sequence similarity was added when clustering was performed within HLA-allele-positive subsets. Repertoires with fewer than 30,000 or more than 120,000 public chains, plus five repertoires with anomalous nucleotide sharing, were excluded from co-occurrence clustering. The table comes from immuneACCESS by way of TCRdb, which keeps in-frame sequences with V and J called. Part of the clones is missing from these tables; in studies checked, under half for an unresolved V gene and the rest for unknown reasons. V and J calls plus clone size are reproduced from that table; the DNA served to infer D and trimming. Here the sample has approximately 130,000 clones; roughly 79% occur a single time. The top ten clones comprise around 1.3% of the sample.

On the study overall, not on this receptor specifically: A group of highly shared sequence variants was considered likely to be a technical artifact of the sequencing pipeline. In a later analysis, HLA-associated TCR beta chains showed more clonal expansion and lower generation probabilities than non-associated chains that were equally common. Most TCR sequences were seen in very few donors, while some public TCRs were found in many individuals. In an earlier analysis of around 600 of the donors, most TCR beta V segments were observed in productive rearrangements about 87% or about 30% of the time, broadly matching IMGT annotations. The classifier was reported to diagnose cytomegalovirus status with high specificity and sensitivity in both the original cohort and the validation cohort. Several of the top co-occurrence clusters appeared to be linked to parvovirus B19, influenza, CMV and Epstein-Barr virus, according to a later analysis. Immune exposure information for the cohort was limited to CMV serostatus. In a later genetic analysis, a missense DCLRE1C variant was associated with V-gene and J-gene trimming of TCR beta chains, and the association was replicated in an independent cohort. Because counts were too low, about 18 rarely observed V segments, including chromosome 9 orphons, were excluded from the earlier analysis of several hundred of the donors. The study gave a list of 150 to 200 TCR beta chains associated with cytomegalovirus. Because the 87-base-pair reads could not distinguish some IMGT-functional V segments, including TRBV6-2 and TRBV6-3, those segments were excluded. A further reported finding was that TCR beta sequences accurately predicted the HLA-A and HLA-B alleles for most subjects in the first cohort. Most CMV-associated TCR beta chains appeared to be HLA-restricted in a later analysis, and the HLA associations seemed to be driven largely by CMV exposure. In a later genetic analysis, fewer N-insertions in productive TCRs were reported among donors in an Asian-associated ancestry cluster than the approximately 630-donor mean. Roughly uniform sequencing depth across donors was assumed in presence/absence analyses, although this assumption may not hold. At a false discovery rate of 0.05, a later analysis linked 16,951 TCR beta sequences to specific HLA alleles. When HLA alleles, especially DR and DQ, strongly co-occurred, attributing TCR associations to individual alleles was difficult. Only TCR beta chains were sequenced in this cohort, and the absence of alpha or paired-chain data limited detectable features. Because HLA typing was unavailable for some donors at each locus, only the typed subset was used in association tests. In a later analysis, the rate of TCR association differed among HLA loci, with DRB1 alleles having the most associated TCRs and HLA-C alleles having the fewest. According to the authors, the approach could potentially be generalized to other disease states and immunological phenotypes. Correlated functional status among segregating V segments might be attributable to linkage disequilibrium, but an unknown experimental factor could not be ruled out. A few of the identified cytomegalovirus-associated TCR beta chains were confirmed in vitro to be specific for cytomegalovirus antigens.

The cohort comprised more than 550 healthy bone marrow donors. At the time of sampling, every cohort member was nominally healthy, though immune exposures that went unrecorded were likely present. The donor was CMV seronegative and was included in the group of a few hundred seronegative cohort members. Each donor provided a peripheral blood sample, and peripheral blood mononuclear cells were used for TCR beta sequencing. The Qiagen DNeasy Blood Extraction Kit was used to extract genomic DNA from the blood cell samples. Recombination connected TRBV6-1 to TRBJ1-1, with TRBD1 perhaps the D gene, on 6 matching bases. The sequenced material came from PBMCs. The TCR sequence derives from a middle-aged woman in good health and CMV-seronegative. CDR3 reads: CASSEASGAQMNTEAFF. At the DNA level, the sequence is TGTGCCAGCAGTGAAGCTTCAGGGGCCCAGATGAACACTGAAGCTTTCTTT.